One and the same sample provided the 16 T cell receptor beta chains below, sequenced in a study of PD-1 blockade in mismatch repair-deficient tumors. Assay: immunoSEQ multiplex PCR; the TCRdb copy retains only in-frame clones and omits some. The sample consists of tens of thousands of clones, roughly four fifths of them appearing once. The sequencing here drew on peripheral blood, taken 2 weeks after starting pembrolizumab. The source is an adult with mismatch repair-deficient cancer.

This clone was detected a few times. CDR3 DNA sequence: TGCGCCAGCAGCCCGGGACCCGACGAGAACACTGAAGCTTTCTTT. Its translation: CASSPGPDENTEAFF. V is TRBV5-1 and J is TRBJ1-1, with D tentatively TRBD1 (5 bases). The CDR3 has 15 amino acids. The ends were cut back, 4 bases at V and 1 base at J, with 14 bases in the middle. From germline, CDR1 is SGHRS and CDR2 YFSETQ.

The V and J genes are TRBV6-4 and TRBJ2-7, with 9 bases aligning to TRBD1. The CDR3 runs 15 residues. The V gene's germline CDR1 is MRHNA and CDR2 SNTAGT. The V gene end was trimmed by 6 bases and the J gene end by 4 bases; junction bases not matched to a gene: 10. CDR3: CASSSQDRGRYEQYF. CDR3 bases: TGTGCCAGCAGCTCCCAGGACAGGGGTCGATACGAGCAGTACTTC.

This sequence joins TRBV5-1 and TRBJ2-5; 12 nucleotides line up with TRBD2. The CDR3 consists of 16 residues. The ends lost 1 base at V and 4 bases at J; junction bases unmatched: 5. The V gene's germline CDR1 is SGHRS and CDR2 YFSETQ. As DNA, the CDR3 is TGCGCCAGCAGCTTGCTAGCGGGAGGGGATGGAGAGACCCAGTACTTC. Encoded protein: CASSLLAGGDGETQYF.

J is TRBJ1-1 and V is TRBV7-8; D gene ambiguous. V gave up 5 bases and J gave up 3 bases, with 10 bases separating them. Per germline, CDR1 SGHVS and CDR2 FQNEAQ. The CDR3 extends over 13 amino acids. DNA of the CDR3: TGTGCCAGCAGCCTAGGGTTGGACACTGAAGCTTTCTTT. Amino acids: CASSLGLDTEAFF.

The CDR3 loop reads CASSQDMGQGDYGYTF. Here the CDR3 DNA reads TGTGCCAGCAGCCAAGATATGGGACAGGGGGACTATGGCTACACCTTC. The chain employs TRBV4-2 and TRBJ1-2; 11 bases fit TRBD1. The CDR3 extends over 16 amino acids. Germline V gives CDR1 LGHNA, CDR2 YNFKEQ. The junction had 3 bases not matched to a gene; V was cut back by 0 bases and J by 3 bases.

A word on this clone: The same CDR3 arises from other DNA sequences in this sample as well. The chain carries TRBV7-2 and TRBJ2-1, with D unresolved. Trimming took 1 base from V and 5 from J, leaving 3 bases between them. CDR1 is SGHTA, CDR2 FQGNSA, per germline. The CDR3 has 12 amino acids. The CDR3 protein is CASSLGNNEQFF. For the CDR3, the DNA is TGTGCCAGCAGCTTAGGGAACAATGAGCAGTTCTTC.

The chain employs TRBV11-2 and TRBJ2-3, with D uncertain. The CDR3 runs 15 residues. In germline, CDR1 is SGHAT, CDR2 FQNNGV. The V end lost 1 base, the J end lost 4 bases, and 12 bases lay between the germline ends. The CDR3 loop is CASSLAGDRADTQYF. CDR3 nucleotide sequence: TGTGCCAGCAGCTTAGCGGGTGATCGAGCAGATACGCAGTATTTT.

The V gene is TRBV6-5, the J gene TRBJ2-7; a weak D match, TRBD1 (5 bases). Germline lookup yields CDR1 MNHEY and CDR2 SVGAGI. Trimming took 10 bases from V and 3 from J, leaving 13 bases between them. The CDR3 consists of 12 residues. DNA of the CDR3: TGTGCCACCCGACAGTCCATCTACGAGCAGTACTTC. As protein: CATRQSIYEQYF.

The V call is TRBV7-8, the J call TRBJ2-7; 12 bases fit TRBD2. Germline loops: CDR1 SGHVS, CDR2 FQNEAQ. Losses at the gene ends were 2 bases for V and 5 bases for J; bases not matched to a gene: 4. The CDR3 length is 15 residues. The CDR3 bases are TGTGCCAGCAGCTTACTAGCGGGAGGGCTCCACGAGCAGTACTTC. Protein sequence: CASSLLAGGLHEQYF. The full variable domain, completed using reference TRBV7-8 and TRBJ2-7, is GAGVSQSPRYKVAKRGQDVALRCDPISGHVSLFWYQQALGQGPEFLTYFQNEAQLDKSGLPSDRFFAERPEGSVSTLKIQRTQQEDSAVYLCASSLLAGGLHEQYFGPGTRLTVT.

The chain recombines TRBV28 with TRBJ2-1; D uncertain. CDR3 length equals 14 residues. Germline CDR1 and CDR2: MDHEN and SYDVKM. V was shortened by 5 bases and J by 7 bases, with 15 bases between the two germline ends. The DNA of the CDR3 is TGTGCCAGCAGTCCCACCACCCCTAAGAATGAGCAGTTCTTC. Protein product: CASSPTTPKNEQFF. The entire variable domain, with the rest obtained from reference TRBV28 and TRBJ2-1, is as follows: DVKVTQSSRYLVKRTGEKVFLECVQDMDHENMFWYRQDPGLGLRLIYFSYDVKMKEKGDIPEGYSVSREKKERFSLILESASTNQTSMYLCASSPTTPKNEQFFGPGTRLTVL.

This clone occurred a few times. V and J are TRBV5-5 and TRBJ2-5; tentative D call: TRBD2 (6 bases). The CDR3 has 14 residues. Per germline, CDR1 SGHKS and CDR2 YYEKEE (reference sequence). V lost 7 bases to trimming and J lost 4 bases, with 17 bases between them. The CDR3 DNA follows: TGTGCCAGCTGCTACTACGGGGGAGGAGAGACCCAGTACTTC. Translation: CASCYYGGGETQYF.

The genes are TRBV13 and TRBJ2-7; no clear D. V was cut by 5 bases and J by 7 bases, with 18 bases left in between. This CDR3 region has 14 residues. Germline-derived CDR1 and CDR2 are PRHDT and FYEKMQ (reference sequence). This CDR3 reads CASSPERVPLEQYF. CDR3 nucleotide sequence: TGTGCCAGCAGCCCCGAGCGCGTTCCGCTTGAGCAGTACTTC.

V usage is TRBV5-4 and J usage is TRBJ2-7; TRBD2 is a possible D gene (5 bases). Germline-derived CDR1 and CDR2 are SGHNT and YYREEE (reference sequence). The CDR3 runs 15 residues. Trimming left V 0 bases short and J 4 bases short, with 14 bases between. CDR3 loop: CASSLAEVGYYEQYF. Here the CDR3 DNA reads TGTGCCAGCAGCTTGGCGGAGGTGGGGTATTACGAGCAGTACTTC.

This chain uses TRBV30 with TRBJ2-5; D possibly corresponds to TRBD1 (5 bases). Germline V CDR1 and CDR2: GTSNPN, SVGIG (reference sequence). The V and J ends lost 4 bases and 5 bases respectively, with 14 bases between them. The CDR3 totals 13 residues. The CDR3 sequence: CAWNKGLGETQYF. CDR3 coding DNA: TGTGCCTGGAACAAGGGGCTGGGGGAGACCCAGTACTTC.

The chain uses TRBV7-6 and TRBJ2-7; D is undetermined. Germline CDR1 and CDR2: SGHVS and FNYEAQ. CDR3 size: 14 residues. V lost 5 bases and J lost 6, with 17 bases in between. This CDR3 is CASSGGGLGIEQYF. The CDR3 DNA follows: TGTGCCAGCAGCGGCGGTGGATTAGGTATCGAGCAGTACTTC. Using reference TRBV7-6 and TRBJ2-7 for the parts outside the CDR3, the full variable domain is GAGVSQSPRYKVTKRGQDVALRCDPISGHVSLYWYRQALGQGPEFLTYFNYEAQQDKSGLPNDRFSAERPEGSISTLTIQRTEQRDSAMYRCASSGGGLGIEQYFGPGTRLTVT.

The chain links TRBV4-3 to TRBJ2-1; 12 nucleotides align to TRBD1. The trim removed 4 bases at V and 10 bases at J, leaving 8 bases unmatched. The germline V gene has CDR1 LGHNA and CDR2 YSLEER. This CDR3 has 15 amino acids. For the CDR3, the DNA is TGCGCCAGCAGCCTCCGGGACAGGGGGCAGGCCGAGCAGTTCTTC. It yields the protein CASSLRDRGQAEQFF.